These T cell receptor beta chains were read from a single sample in a study of blood T cell repertoires in COVID-19. This table comes from immunoSEQ multiplex PCR, and its TCRdb copy is limited to in-frame clones, with some not included. The sample includes about 480,000 clones, approximately 88% of them seen just once. Source material: PBMCs or T cells enriched from blood (not recorded which). The source is a woman in her thirties or forties who had recovered from COVID-19. The CDR3 runs from the conserved cysteine through the conserved F or W. Fields, in order: D gene, V gene, J gene, clone size, CDR3 DNA, CDR3 protein. The D gene is left open where the match is weak. Expanded clones get a size class; other rows say once, few or many, or leave the size out.

D: .; V: TRBV15; J: TRBJ1-3; size: .; DNA: TGTGCCACCAGCAGATCCACTGGCTCTGGAAACACCATATATTTT; CDR3: CATSRSTGSGNTIYF
D: .; V: TRBV7-2; J: TRBJ2-7; size: few; DNA: TGTGCCAGCACCCAACGAGAACTGGGCAGGGGCTACGAGCAGTACTTC; CDR3: CASTQRELGRGYEQYF
D: TRBD2; V: TRBV20-1; J: TRBJ2-1; size: .; DNA: TGCAGTGCTAGTGGCGGGACTAGGGCCAATGAGCAGTTCTTC; CDR3: CSASGGTRANEQFF
D: .; V: TRBV5-1; J: TRBJ2-7; size: .; DNA: TGCGCCAGCAGCTTCTCCAGGGTTTCCTACGAGCAGTACTTC; CDR3: CASSFSRVSYEQYF
D: TRBD2; V: TRBV11-2; J: TRBJ2-7; size: .; DNA: TGTGCCAGCAGCTTAGTTAGCGGGAGAAACTACGAGCAGTACTTC; CDR3: CASSLVSGRNYEQYF
D: .; V: TRBV27; J: TRBJ2-1; size: .; DNA: TGTGCCAGCAGTTTAGCCGTGCGGTCGGACAATGAGCAGTTCTTC; CDR3: CASSLAVRSDNEQFF
D: TRBD1; V: TRBV5-1; J: TRBJ2-1; size: .; DNA: TGCGCCAGCAGCACCGGGACAGGTGACAATGAGCAGTTCTTC; CDR3: CASSTGTGDNEQFF
D: .; V: TRBV2; J: TRBJ1-2; size: once; DNA: TGTGCCAGCAGTGAGAGGACAGTCCCTAACTATGGCTACACCTTC; CDR3: CASSERTVPNYGYTF
D: .; V: TRBV5-8; J: TRBJ1-4; size: .; DNA: TGTGCCAGTGCGGCGGGCTTTAATGAAAAACTGTTTTTT; CDR3: CASAAGFNEKLFF
D: TRBD1; V: TRBV5-1; J: TRBJ1-3; size: .; DNA: TGCGCCAGCAGCGGGACAGGGACTGGAAACACCATATATTTT; CDR3: CASSGTGTGNTIYF
D: .; V: TRBV7-6; J: TRBJ1-1; size: .; DNA: TGTGCCAGCAGCTTTAACACGGATTTGGGGAGCACTGAAGCTTTCTTT; CDR3: CASSFNTDLGSTEAFF
D: .; V: TRBV20-1; J: TRBJ2-3; size: once; DNA: TGCAGTGCTAGTACCGGGAGATCAGATACGCAGTATTTT; CDR3: CSASTGRSDTQYF
D: TRBD1; V: TRBV18; J: TRBJ1-1; size: .; DNA: TGTGCCAGCTCACCACCGGACAGGGGCCGGAACACTGAAGCTTTCTTT; CDR3: CASSPPDRGRNTEAFF
D: TRBD1; V: TRBV4-1; J: TRBJ2-7; size: .; DNA: TGCGCCAGCAGCCAACCGGGACAGGGAGTCTACGAGCAGTACTTC; CDR3: CASSQPGQGVYEQYF
D: .; V: TRBV6-2/TRBV6-3; J: TRBJ1-3; size: .; DNA: TGTGCCAGCAGTTCCGGGACAAGAGGAAACACCATATATTTT; CDR3: CASSSGTRGNTIYF
D: .; V: TRBV5-8; J: TRBJ1-4; size: .; DNA: TGTGCCAGCAGCGAAGGAGGCGGGGGTGTTCGTGAAAAACTGTTTTTT; CDR3: CASSEGGGGVREKLFF
D: .; V: TRBV7-8; J: TRBJ1-1; size: .; DNA: TGTGCCAGCAGCTTCTCGGGAGCGAGGACTGAAGCTTTCTTT; CDR3: CASSFSGARTEAFF
D: TRBD1; V: TRBV14; J: TRBJ2-7; size: .; DNA: TGTGCCAGCAGCCCGGGACCGGGACAGGGAATGAAATCCTACGAGCAGTACTTC; CDR3: CASSPGPGQGMKSYEQYF
D: .; V: TRBV15; J: TRBJ1-5; size: few; DNA: TGTGCCACCAGCAGAGTATCCGAGGATCAGCCCCAGCATTTT; CDR3: CATSRVSEDQPQHF
D: .; V: TRBV24-1; J: TRBJ2-7; size: .; DNA: TGTGCCACCCGGGGCGGGAACTCCTACGAGCAGTACTTC; CDR3: CATRGGNSYEQYF
D: TRBD1; V: TRBV7-2; J: TRBJ1-2; size: .; DNA: TGTGCCAGCAGCTTAATCTACAGGGGAGCTAACTATGGCTACACCTTC; CDR3: CASSLIYRGANYGYTF
D: TRBD1; V: TRBV19; J: TRBJ2-5; size: .; DNA: TGTGCCAGTAGATGGTCAGGGGGCTCGAAGACCCAGTACTTC; CDR3: CASRWSGGSKTQYF
D: .; V: TRBV7-8; J: TRBJ1-5; size: .; DNA: TGTGCCAGCAGCTTACACCGTGACAGGTCGAGCAATCAGCCCCAGCATTTT; CDR3: CASSLHRDRSSNQPQHF
D: .; V: TRBV27; J: TRBJ2-7; size: once; DNA: TGTGCCAGCAGTGCGTTTCTGCCCGAGCAGTACTTC; CDR3: CASSAFLPEQYF
D: TRBD1; V: TRBV30; J: TRBJ1-1; size: .; DNA: TGTGCCTGGATCGGACAGGGTAAGTTTTCGGCCATGAACACTGAAGCTTTCTTT; CDR3: CAWIGQGKFSAMNTEAFF
D: .; V: TRBV12-5; J: TRBJ1-2; size: .; DNA: TGTGCTAGTACCGAACGGGGGGTCTATGGCTACACCTTC; CDR3: CASTERGVYGYTF
D: TRBD1; V: TRBV5-1; J: TRBJ1-3; size: .; DNA: TGCGCCAGCAGATCGACAGGGGACCCTGGAAACACCATATATTTT; CDR3: CASRSTGDPGNTIYF
D: .; V: TRBV4-1; J: TRBJ1-2; size: .; DNA: TGCGCCAGCAGCCTTGAGACAGAAGTAGAATCTAAAAACACCTTC; CDR3: CASSLETEVESKNTF
D: TRBD1; V: TRBV19; J: TRBJ1-2; size: .; DNA: TGTGCCAGTTATCGACAGGGGAACTATGGCTACACCTTC; CDR3: CASYRQGNYGYTF
D: .; V: TRBV24-1; J: TRBJ2-7; size: .; DNA: TGTGCCGTGGGGGTAGCGGCGCCCTACGAGCAGTACTTC; CDR3: CAVGVAAPYEQYF
D: TRBD1; V: TRBV19; J: TRBJ1-3; size: .; DNA: TGTGCCAGTAGGTTACAGGGGGATGGAAACACCATATATTTT; CDR3: CASRLQGDGNTIYF
D: .; V: TRBV10-1; J: TRBJ1-1; size: .; DNA: TGCGCCAGCAGTGAGACAGCGGACACTGAAGCTTTCTTT; CDR3: CASSETADTEAFF
D: TRBD1; V: TRBV9; J: TRBJ2-5; size: .; DNA: TGTGCCAGCAGCGCACCACCGGGACAGGGGTCCCACCAAGAGACCCAGTACTTC; CDR3: CASSAPPGQGSHQETQYF
D: TRBD1; V: TRBV28; J: TRBJ1-3; size: .; DNA: TGTGCCAGCAGTTTTTTCGGACAGGGGGCCGGAAACACCATATATTTT; CDR3: CASSFFGQGAGNTIYF
D: .; V: TRBV1; J: TRBJ2-7; size: .; DNA: TGCACCAGCAGCCAAGAGGAGCGGGACCACTCCTACGAGCAGTACTTC; CDR3: CTSSQEERDHSYEQYF
D: .; V: TRBV11-3; J: TRBJ1-3; size: .; DNA: TGTGCCAGCAGCGCCTCTGAAGGGGGCTCTGGAAACACCATATATTTT; CDR3: CASSASEGGSGNTIYF
D: .; V: TRBV7-9; J: TRBJ2-7; size: .; DNA: TGTGCCAGCAGCCCCGGACAGACCTACGAGCAGTACTTC; CDR3: CASSPGQTYEQYF
D: .; V: TRBV6-2/TRBV6-3; J: TRBJ1-5; size: .; DNA: TGTGCCAGCAGTCGGCGAATTGAAGGGGGTGTCCGTTGGCAGCCCCAGCATTTT; CDR3: CASSRRIEGGVRWQPQHF
D: .; V: TRBV7-9; J: TRBJ1-2; size: .; DNA: TGTGCCAGCAGCTTAGCGCATCGTAACGGGGCCTTC; CDR3: CASSLAHRNGAF
D: .; V: TRBV6-1; J: TRBJ1-6; size: .; DNA: TGTGCCAGCAGTGAAATACCGGTTACGGGTTCACCCCTCCACTTT; CDR3: CASSEIPVTGSPLHF
D: .; V: TRBV4-1; J: TRBJ2-3; size: .; DNA: TGCGCCAGCAGCCAAGATGGGGACTTTACAGATACGCAGTATTTT; CDR3: CASSQDGDFTDTQYF
D: TRBD1; V: TRBV10-3; J: TRBJ1-5; size: .; DNA: TGTGCCATCAGTGAGTCGGACAGGTTTAGCAATCAGCCCCAGCATTTT; CDR3: CAISESDRFSNQPQHF
D: .; V: TRBV3-1/TRBV3-2; J: TRBJ1-2; size: .; DNA: TGTGCCAGCAGCCAATACACAGGGTATTCGCATGGCTACACCTTC; CDR3: CASSQYTGYSHGYTF
D: .; V: TRBV27; J: TRBJ2-1; size: .; DNA: TGTGCCAGCAGTCCGTGGACAGACAACTACAATGAGCAGTTCTTC; CDR3: CASSPWTDNYNEQFF
D: TRBD2; V: TRBV19; J: TRBJ2-7; size: .; DNA: TGTGCCAGTAGTATCACTAGCGGGATTTCCTACGAGCAGTACTTC; CDR3: CASSITSGISYEQYF